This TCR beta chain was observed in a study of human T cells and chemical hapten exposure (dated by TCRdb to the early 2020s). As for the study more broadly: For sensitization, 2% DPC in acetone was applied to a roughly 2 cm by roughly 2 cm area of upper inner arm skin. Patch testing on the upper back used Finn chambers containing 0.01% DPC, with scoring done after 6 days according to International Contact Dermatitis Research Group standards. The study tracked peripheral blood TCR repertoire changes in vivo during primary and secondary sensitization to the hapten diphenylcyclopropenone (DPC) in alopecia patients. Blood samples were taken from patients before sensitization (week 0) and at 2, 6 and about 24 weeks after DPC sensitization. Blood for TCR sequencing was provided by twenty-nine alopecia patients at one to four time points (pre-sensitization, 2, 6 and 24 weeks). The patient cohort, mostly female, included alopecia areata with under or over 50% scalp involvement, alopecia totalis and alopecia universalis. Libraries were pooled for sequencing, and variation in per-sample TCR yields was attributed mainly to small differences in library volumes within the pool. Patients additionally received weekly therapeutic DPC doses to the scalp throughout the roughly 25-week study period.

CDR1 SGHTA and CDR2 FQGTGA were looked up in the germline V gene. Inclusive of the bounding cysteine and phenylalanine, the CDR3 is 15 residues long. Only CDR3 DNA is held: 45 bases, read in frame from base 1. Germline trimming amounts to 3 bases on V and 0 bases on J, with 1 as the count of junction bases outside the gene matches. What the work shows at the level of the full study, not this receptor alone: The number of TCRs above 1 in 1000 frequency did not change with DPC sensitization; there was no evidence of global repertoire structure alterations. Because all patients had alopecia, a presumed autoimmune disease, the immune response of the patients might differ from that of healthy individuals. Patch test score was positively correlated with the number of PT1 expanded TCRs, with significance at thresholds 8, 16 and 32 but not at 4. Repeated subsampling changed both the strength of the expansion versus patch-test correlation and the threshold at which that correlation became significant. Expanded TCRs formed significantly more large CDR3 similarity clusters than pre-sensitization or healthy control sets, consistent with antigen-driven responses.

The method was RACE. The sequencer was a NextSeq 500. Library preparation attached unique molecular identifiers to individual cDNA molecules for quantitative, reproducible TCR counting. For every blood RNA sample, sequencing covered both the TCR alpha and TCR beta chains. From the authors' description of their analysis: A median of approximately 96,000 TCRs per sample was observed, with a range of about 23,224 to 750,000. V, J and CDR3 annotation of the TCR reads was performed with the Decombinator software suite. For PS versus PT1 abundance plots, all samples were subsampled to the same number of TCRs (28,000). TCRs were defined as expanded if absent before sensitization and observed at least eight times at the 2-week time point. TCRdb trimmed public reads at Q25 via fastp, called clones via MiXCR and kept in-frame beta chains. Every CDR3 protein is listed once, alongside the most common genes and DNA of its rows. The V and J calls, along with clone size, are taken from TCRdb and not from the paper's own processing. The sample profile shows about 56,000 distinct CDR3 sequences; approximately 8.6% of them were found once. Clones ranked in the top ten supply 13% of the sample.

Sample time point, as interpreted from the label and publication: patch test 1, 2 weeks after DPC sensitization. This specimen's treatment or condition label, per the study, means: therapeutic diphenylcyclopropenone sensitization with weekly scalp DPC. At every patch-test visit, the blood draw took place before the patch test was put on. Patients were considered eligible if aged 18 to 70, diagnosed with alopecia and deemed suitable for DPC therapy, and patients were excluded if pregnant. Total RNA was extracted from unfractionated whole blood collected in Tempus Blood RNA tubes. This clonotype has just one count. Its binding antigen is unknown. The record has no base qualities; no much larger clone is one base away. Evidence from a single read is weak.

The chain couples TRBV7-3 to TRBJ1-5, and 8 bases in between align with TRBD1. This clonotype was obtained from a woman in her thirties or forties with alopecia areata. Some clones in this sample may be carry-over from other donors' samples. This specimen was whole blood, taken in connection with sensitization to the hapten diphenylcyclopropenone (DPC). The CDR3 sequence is CASSLDRDSNQPQHF. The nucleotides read TGTGCCAGCAGCTTGGACAGGGATAGCAATCAGCCCCAGCATTTT.